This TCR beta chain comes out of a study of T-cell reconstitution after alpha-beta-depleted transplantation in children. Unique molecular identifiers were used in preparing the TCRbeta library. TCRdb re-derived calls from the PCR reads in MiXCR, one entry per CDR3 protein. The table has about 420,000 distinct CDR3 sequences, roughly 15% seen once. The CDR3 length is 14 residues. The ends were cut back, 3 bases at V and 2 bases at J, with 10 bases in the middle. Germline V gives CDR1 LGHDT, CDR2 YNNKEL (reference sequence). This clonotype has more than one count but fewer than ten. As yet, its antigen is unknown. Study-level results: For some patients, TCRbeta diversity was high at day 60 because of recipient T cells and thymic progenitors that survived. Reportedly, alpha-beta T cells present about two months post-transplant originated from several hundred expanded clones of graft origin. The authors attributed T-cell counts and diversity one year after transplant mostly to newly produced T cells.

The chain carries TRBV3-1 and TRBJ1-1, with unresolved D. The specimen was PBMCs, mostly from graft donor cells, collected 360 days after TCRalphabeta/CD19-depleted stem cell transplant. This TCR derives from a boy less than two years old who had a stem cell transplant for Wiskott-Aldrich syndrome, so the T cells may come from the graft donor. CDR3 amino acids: CASSQVTGNTEAFF. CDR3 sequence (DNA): TGTGCCAGCAGCCAGGTAACGGGCAACACTGAAGCTTTCTTT.